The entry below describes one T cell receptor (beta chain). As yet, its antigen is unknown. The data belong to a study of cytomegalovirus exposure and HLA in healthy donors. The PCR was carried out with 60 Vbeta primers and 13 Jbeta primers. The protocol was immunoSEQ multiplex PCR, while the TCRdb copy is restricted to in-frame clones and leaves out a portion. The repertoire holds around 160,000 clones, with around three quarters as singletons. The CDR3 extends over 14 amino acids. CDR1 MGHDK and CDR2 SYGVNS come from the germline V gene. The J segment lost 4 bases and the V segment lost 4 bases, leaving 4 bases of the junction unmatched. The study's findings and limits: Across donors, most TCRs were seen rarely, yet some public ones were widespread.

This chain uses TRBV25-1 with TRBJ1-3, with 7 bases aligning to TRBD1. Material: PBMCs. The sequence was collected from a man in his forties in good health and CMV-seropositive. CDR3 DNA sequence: TGTGCCAGCAGTGCGACAGGGTCGGGAAACACCATATATTTT. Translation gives CASSATGSGNTIYF.